The source of this T cell receptor beta chain is a study of Ad26.COV2.S vaccination and SARS-CoV-2 variants (dated by TCRdb to about 2021). For context, the study as a whole: Vaccine-arm donors came from COV1001, a multicentre, randomized, double-blind, placebo-controlled phase I-IIa trial of Ad26.COV2.S in healthy adults. A total of around 32 samples were included in the TCR-sequenced set, comprising some 20 Ad26.COV2.S vaccine recipients, 5 placebo recipients and 8 SARS-CoV-2 convalescent individuals. Trial participants were randomized into five groups of five, in which low-dose or high-dose Ad26.COV2.S was given once or twice, or placebo was given on both occasions. Dosing of Ad26.COV2.S was intramuscular, at either 5x10^10 or 1x10^11 viral particles, delivered as one shot or as two shots spaced 56 days apart. Investigators remained blinded to trial group allocation during experiments and outcome assessment. The specificity and breadth of SARS-CoV-2-reactive T cell receptors after Ad26.COV2.S vaccination were assessed by TCRbeta repertoire sequencing.

TCRbeta CDR3 regions were sequenced with the immunoSEQ Assay. After extraction, genomic DNA underwent amplification by bias-controlled multiplex PCR, followed by high-throughput sequencing. Per the authors' processing: To quantify the absolute abundance of every unique TCRbeta CDR3 region, sequences were collapsed and filtered. T cell fraction was estimated by normalizing TCRbeta template counts to usable DNA, which was measured by amplifying reference genes present in all nucleated cells. Repertoire TCRs were annotated as SARS-CoV-2-specific by exact matching of V gene, CDR3 amino acid sequence and J gene to a known reactive TCR set. The reference SARS-CoV-2 TCR set was derived from MIRA and filtered for enrichment in COVID-19-positive ImmuneCODE repertoires, a step that removed public or cross-reactive TCRs. Based on the MIRA antigens, annotated TCRs were further analysed at the level of specific ORF or position within ORF. Breadth was defined as the number of annotated unique rearrangements divided by the total number of unique productive rearrangements, and depth was defined as the summed frequency of the annotated unique rearrangements. Group comparisons of TCR breadth used two-sided Wilcoxon rank-sum tests. TCRdb took over this immuneACCESS table, retaining in-frame rearrangements with V and J assigned. Such tables are incomplete; in checked studies, under half of the missing clones stem from an unresolved V gene, and the remainder is unexplained. The D gene and trimming were derived from the DNA, and the V and J assignments and clone size from that table. The sample table records 450,000 to 550,000 clones; about 88% of these occur just once. Roughly 1.7% of the sample is in the top ten clones.

What the authors observed across the whole study: Non-spike TCR breadth was comparable between vaccine and placebo recipients, consistent with the vaccine containing only spike. After vaccination, spike-specific CD8+ and CD4+ T cell responses were reported to show substantial breadth. Ad26.COV2.S recipients had higher spike-specific TCR breadth than placebo recipients (P = 0.0014). Comparing responses between vaccine doses or regimens was not something the study was powered to do. The authors noted that total T cell responses may have been underestimated by the TCR breadth and depth analyses.

According to the germline V gene, CDR1 reads SGHRS and CDR2 reads YFSETQ. CDR3 length: 14 amino acids, cysteine to phenylalanine. Of the read, only the CDR3 DNA is kept; its 42 bases are in frame from base 1. Trimmed from V: 4 bases; trimmed from J: 8 bases; junction bases lacking a gene match: 7. Only one count was recorded for this clone. Its target antigen remains unknown. Per-nucleotide qualities are absent, and no much larger clonotype sits a single base away. According to the study, the label for this sample's treatment or condition signals: around 19 received Ad26.COV2.S at low or high dose, single or two shots; roughly 5 received placebo; per-sample allocation not given. For vaccine and placebo recipients, repertoires were sequenced using samples collected on day 63 after the first injection. Between 29 July and 7 August 2020, Cohort 1b enrolled fewer than 30 adults aged 18-55 years at one site in Boston, USA. Ad26.COV2.S was a replication-incompetent adenovirus type 26 vector that expressed a prefusion-stabilized SARS-CoV-2 spike protein derived from the original Wuhan strain.

The receptor chain draws on TRBV5-1 and TRBJ1-4, and TRBD1 aligns with 8 junction nucleotides. This receptor was taken from a person aged 18-60 years who received the Ad26.COV2.S COVID-19 vaccine or a placebo. Sequenced here: peripheral blood, sampled in a trial of Ad26.COV2.S vaccine versus placebo. The CDR3 protein: CASSPTGGHEKLFF. The DNA sequence is as follows: TGCGCCAGCAGCCCAACAGGGGGTCACGAAAAACTGTTTTTT. When the CDR3 is completed using the reference TRBV5-1 and TRBJ1-4 genes on either side, the full variable domain is KAGVTQTPRYLIKTRGQQVTLSCSPISGHRSVSWYQQTPGQGLQFLFEYFSETQRNKGNFPGRFSGRQFSNSRSEMNVSTLELGDSALYLCASSPTGGHEKLFFGSGTQLSVL.